This T cell receptor beta chain originates from a study of cytomegalovirus exposure and HLA in healthy donors. PCR involved 60 Vbeta and 13 Jbeta primers. Repertoires were generated with immunoSEQ multiplex PCR, while TCRdb's copy carries only in-frame clones and drops some. The table lists around 120,000 clones, around two thirds of them singletons. The ends lost 3 bases at V and 3 bases at J; junction bases unmatched: 3. This CDR3 is built from 14 residues. Germline V lookup: CDR1 SGHRS, CDR2 YFSETQ. What was sequenced was PBMCs. The receptor was derived from a man aged 25-45 years in good health and CMV-seropositive. V gene TRBV5-1 combines with J gene TRBJ2-1, with TRBD1 matching over 7 bases. CDR3 bases: TGCGCCAGCAGCTCACAGGGGAACTACAATGAGCAGTTCTTC. It yields the protein CASSSQGNYNEQFF.